What follows is one TCR beta chain and its context. Its specificity is unknown. The source of the sample is a study of T cells in Graves' hyperthyroidism and ophthalmopathy. General observations from the study: Separating ophthalmopathy from stable hyperthyroidism was achieved by a 13 V-J model.

The germline CDR1 and CDR2 sequences are SQVTM and ANQGSEA. The germline V and J ends were trimmed by 8 bases and 3 bases, with 16 bases remaining between them. The CDR3 is made up of 13 amino acids. Patients having uncontrolled infection, another autoimmune disease, pregnancy or lactation were not included. TCR beta CDR3 region amplification was performed from RNA transcripts. Carried out on the TCR CDR3, a first-round RT-PCR used the HTBI primer set. One entry per CDR3 protein results from TCRdb running MiXCR on the multiplex PCR reads. The repertoire includes 500,000 to 800,000 distinct CDR3 sequences, over 40% of them detected once, and 7% to 7.5% sits in the top ten.

The gene calls are TRBV29-1 and TRBJ1-2; unclear D gene. The source material was peripheral blood or thyroid tissue (not recorded which). This clonotype was obtained from an adult man with Graves' disease, either hyperthyroidism or ophthalmopathy (not recorded which). Here the CDR3 reads CSSGGVPDYGYTF. The CDR3 DNA sequence: TGCAGCTCCGGTGGCGTTCCGGACTATGGCTACACCTTC. Variable domain in full (rest from reference TRBV29-1 and TRBJ1-2): SAVISQKPSRDICQRGTSLTIQCQVDSQVTMMFWYRQQPGQSLTLIATANQGSEATYESGFVIDKFPISRPNLTFSTLTVSNMSPEDSSIYLCSSGGVPDYGYTFGSGTRLTVV.